Listed below are T cell receptor beta chains from one sample, sequenced in a study of radiation and T cells in renal cell carcinoma. Sequencing used immunoSEQ multiplex PCR; TCRdb keeps in-frame clones, though not all of them. In the table there are some 150,000 clones, 83% of which are singletons. The material sequenced was blood, taken from a patient whose treatment included radiotherapy and nephrectomy. The receptors here all came from a woman between 45 and 60 years old with renal cell carcinoma. Both conserved end residues are part of each CDR3. The D gene is left open where the match is weak. The size field is filled for only some rows; it gives once, few, many or a size class.

clone size: NA; D gene: NA; V gene: TRBV7-7; J gene: TRBJ2-1; CDR3 DNA: TGTGCCAGCAGCATCATAGGGGAAGCGGGTGAGCAGTTCTTC; CDR3 protein: CASSIIGEAGEQFF
clone size: NA; D gene: NA; V gene: TRBV29-1; J gene: TRBJ2-3; CDR3 DNA: TGCAGCGTTGAACGCAGGGCCGTTTTATCGGATACGCAGTATTTT; CDR3 protein: CSVERRAVLSDTQYF
clone size: NA; D gene: TRBD2; V gene: TRBV4-3; J gene: TRBJ2-2; CDR3 DNA: TGCGCCAGCAGCCAGTTGGGCCTAGGTAGCGGGCTAAACACCGGGGAGCTGTTTTTT; CDR3 protein: CASSQLGLGSGLNTGELFF
clone size: NA; D gene: TRBD1; V gene: TRBV6-1; J gene: TRBJ2-7; CDR3 DNA: TGTGCCAGCAGTGATCAGGGGGCGAGCTCCTACGAGCAGTACTTC; CDR3 protein: CASSDQGASSYEQYF
clone size: few; D gene: TRBD1; V gene: TRBV5-1; J gene: TRBJ1-5; CDR3 DNA: TGCGCCAGCAGCTTGGGACCCGGACAGGCAAAATGGCATTTT; CDR3 protein: CASSLGPGQAKWHF
clone size: few; D gene: TRBD2; V gene: TRBV27; J gene: TRBJ2-7; CDR3 DNA: TGTGCCAGCAGTCCCCGGACTAGCGGACCTCCGGGGGAGCAGTACTTC; CDR3 protein: CASSPRTSGPPGEQYF
clone size: NA; D gene: NA; V gene: TRBV5-4; J gene: TRBJ2-7; CDR3 DNA: TGTGCCAGCAGCTTGGAAGGCAGCCCCTACGAGCAGTACTTC; CDR3 protein: CASSLEGSPYEQYF
clone size: NA; D gene: NA; V gene: TRBV10-3; J gene: TRBJ1-1; CDR3 DNA: TGTGCCATCAGGGAAACAGGAGGTAACACTGAAGCTTTCTTT; CDR3 protein: CAIRETGGNTEAFF
clone size: few; D gene: NA; V gene: TRBV19; J gene: TRBJ1-1; CDR3 DNA: TGTGCCAGTAGTATATCGACGAACACTGAAGCTTTCTTT; CDR3 protein: CASSISTNTEAFF
clone size: NA; D gene: TRBD1; V gene: TRBV28; J gene: TRBJ2-7; CDR3 DNA: TGTGCCAGCAGTTCCCCTCCGGACAGGGGGTACGAGCAGTACTTC; CDR3 protein: CASSSPPDRGYEQYF
clone size: few; D gene: NA; V gene: TRBV5-1; J gene: TRBJ2-7; CDR3 DNA: TGCGCCAGCAGCTTGGGTGACAGAACCTACGAGCAGTACTTC; CDR3 protein: CASSLGDRTYEQYF
clone size: NA; D gene: TRBD1; V gene: TRBV19; J gene: TRBJ2-7; CDR3 DNA: TGTGCCAGTAGTACGACAGGGCTCAACGAGCAGTACTTC; CDR3 protein: CASSTTGLNEQYF
clone size: NA; D gene: TRBD2; V gene: TRBV4-3; J gene: TRBJ2-1; CDR3 DNA: TGCGCCAGCAGCCCAGGACTAGCGGGAGCTCATGAGCAGTTCTTC; CDR3 protein: CASSPGLAGAHEQFF
clone size: NA; D gene: NA; V gene: TRBV27; J gene: TRBJ2-7; CDR3 DNA: TGTGCCAGCAGTCCGATCTCTTCCGGGACCCGATCCTACGAGCAGTACTTC; CDR3 protein: CASSPISSGTRSYEQYF
clone size: NA; D gene: NA; V gene: TRBV19; J gene: TRBJ1-2; CDR3 DNA: TGTGCCAGTAGACCGAGGGGGTCTCGATACTATGGCTACACCTTC; CDR3 protein: CASRPRGSRYYGYTF
clone size: NA; D gene: NA; V gene: TRBV7-8; J gene: TRBJ2-6; CDR3 DNA: TGTGCCAGCAGCTTAGCTTCTGGGGCCAACGTCCTGACTTTC; CDR3 protein: CASSLASGANVLTF
clone size: NA; D gene: NA; V gene: TRBV28; J gene: TRBJ2-7; CDR3 DNA: TGTGCCAGCAGTTTTGTCGGGGTTCGTCGGGTTTTACACTACGAGCAGTACTTC; CDR3 protein: CASSFVGVRRVLHYEQYF
clone size: NA; D gene: NA; V gene: TRBV7-9; J gene: TRBJ2-5; CDR3 DNA: TGTGCCAGCAGCTTAGGGGGGCTACAAGAGACCCAGTACTTC; CDR3 protein: CASSLGGLQETQYF
clone size: NA; D gene: TRBD1; V gene: TRBV7-2; J gene: TRBJ2-5; CDR3 DNA: TGTGCCAGCAGCCCGCTGACAGGGGCCCAAGAGACCCAGTACTTC; CDR3 protein: CASSPLTGAQETQYF
clone size: NA; D gene: NA; V gene: TRBV5-1; J gene: TRBJ2-7; CDR3 DNA: TGCGCCAGCAGCTTGGTAGGTCAGAACGAGCAGTACTTC; CDR3 protein: CASSLVGQNEQYF
clone size: NA; D gene: NA; V gene: TRBV7-9; J gene: TRBJ2-7; CDR3 DNA: TGTGCCAGCAGCGTAACGAGGGGCGAGCAGTACTTC; CDR3 protein: CASSVTRGEQYF
clone size: NA; D gene: NA; V gene: TRBV9; J gene: TRBJ2-1; CDR3 DNA: TGTGCCAGCAGCTCTCAGGATAGCTCCTACAATGAGCAGTTCTTC; CDR3 protein: CASSSQDSSYNEQFF
clone size: few; D gene: NA; V gene: TRBV10-1; J gene: TRBJ1-6; CDR3 DNA: TGCGCCAGTAGAAAACCCCTCCACTTT; CDR3 protein: CASRKPLHF
clone size: NA; D gene: NA; V gene: TRBV18; J gene: TRBJ2-3; CDR3 DNA: TGTGCCAGCTCACCTTCGGACGAGAGCACAGATACGCAGTATTTT; CDR3 protein: CASSPSDESTDTQYF
clone size: NA; D gene: NA; V gene: TRBV5-1; J gene: TRBJ2-7; CDR3 DNA: TGCGCCAGCAGCTTGGCAGGGTCCACCTACGAGCAGTACTTC; CDR3 protein: CASSLAGSTYEQYF
clone size: NA; D gene: NA; V gene: TRBV7-8; J gene: TRBJ2-7; CDR3 DNA: TGTGCCAGCAGCTTAGTAGGGACGAGGGGCTACGAGCAGTACTTC; CDR3 protein: CASSLVGTRGYEQYF
clone size: NA; D gene: NA; V gene: TRBV9; J gene: TRBJ1-3; CDR3 DNA: TGTGCCAGCAGCGACCGATCGCAGGGTGGTGGAAACACCATATATTTT; CDR3 protein: CASSDRSQGGGNTIYF
clone size: NA; D gene: NA; V gene: TRBV30; J gene: TRBJ1-4; CDR3 DNA: TGTGCCTGGAGTAGATCGGGTGCAACTAATGAAAAACTGTTTTTT; CDR3 protein: CAWSRSGATNEKLFF
clone size: NA; D gene: NA; V gene: TRBV27; J gene: TRBJ1-6; CDR3 DNA: TGTGCCAGCAGTCGAGGGAGACCAGGGAGAGTCTCACCCCTCCACTTT; CDR3 protein: CASSRGRPGRVSPLHF
clone size: once; D gene: TRBD1; V gene: TRBV7-9; J gene: TRBJ1-1; CDR3 DNA: TGTGCCAGCAGCTTCGACAGGGGGATCACTGAAGCTTTCTTT; CDR3 protein: CASSFDRGITEAFF
clone size: NA; D gene: NA; V gene: TRBV9; J gene: TRBJ2-7; CDR3 DNA: TGTGCCAGCAGCGTAGACGGGAGAGGGTACGAGCAGTACTTC; CDR3 protein: CASSVDGRGYEQYF
clone size: NA; D gene: TRBD2; V gene: TRBV7-3; J gene: TRBJ2-2; CDR3 DNA: TGTGCCAGCAGCTTAAAAACGACTAGCGGTCCGAACACCGGGGAGCTGTTTTTT; CDR3 protein: CASSLKTTSGPNTGELFF